The clone carrying this TCR beta chain was counted at least ten times. The target antigen is unknown. This entry comes from a study of read filtering for tumor transcriptome and immune sequencing. Background on the study: The cohort had some 16 men and around 15 women aged roughly 47 to 80, mean about 70 years. Study-level points and caveats: Even smaller IR-seq throughput identified most shared clonotypes. Sorted CD138-negative bone marrow cells were not purified T cells.

Every patient had bone marrow sampled while the disease was active. This library used about 360 ng RNA and molecular barcoded adaptors spanning alpha/delta and beta/gamma chains. One entry per CDR3 protein, called by TCRdb with MiXCR from the reads. The profile covers more than 55,000 distinct CDR3 sequences, with 15% to 20% appearing a single time and approximately 11% taken by the ten largest. Germline CDR1 SGHNT, CDR2 YYREEE (reference sequence). J lost 3 bases, V lost 4 bases, and 13 bases had no gene match. The CDR3 runs to 17 residues. The TCR originated in a donor at least 40 years old with multiple myeloma. Specimen: a population of CD138-negative cells sorted from bone marrow. The chain employs TRBV5-4 and TRBJ2-4, with 7 nucleotides matching TRBD1. The CDR3 region is CASSPTQQGTYKNIQYF. In DNA, the CDR3 is TGTGCCAGCAGCCCTACCCAACAGGGGACCTACAAAAACATTCAGTACTTC. Drawing the rest from reference TRBV5-4 and TRBJ2-4, the complete variable domain is ETGVTQSPTHLIKTRGQQVTLRCSSQSGHNTVSWYQQALGQGPQFIFQYYREEENGRGNFPPRFSGLQFPNYSSELNVNALELDDSALYLCASSPTQQGTYKNIQYFGAGTRLSVL.